Listed below are T cell receptor beta chains from one sample, sequenced in a study of shared clonotypes between healthy human individuals. Only in-frame clones appear in the TCRdb table, and some are missing; sequencing was by immunoSEQ multiplex PCR. Among approximately 1.9 million clones listed, approximately 92% were seen once. The sample was naive CD8+ T cells from PBMCs. The receptors stem from a man aged 18 to 29 in good health. Some clones in this sample may be carry-over from other donors' samples. Both conserved end residues are part of each CDR3.

TRBV29-1 | 12 | CSVVPGTGTQYF
TRBV27 | 12 | CASSSYTGELFF
TRBV4-1 | 13 | CASSQDLRYEQYF
TRBV27 | 13 | CASSHRDSYEQYF
TRBV19 | 17 | CASSPRTGYKRSEKLFF
TRBV2 | 15 | CASSEVARGAYGYTF
TRBV4-3 | 15 | CASSQDMAAFAEQYF
TRBV5-6 | 15 | CASSLATGNNQPQHF
TRBV9 | 16 | CASSDGLAGNTGELFF
TRBV28 | 14 | CASRSTSISETQYF
TRBV11-2 | 12 | CASSLGGDTIYF